This TCR beta chain emerged from a study of cytomegalovirus exposure and HLA in healthy donors. Germline-derived CDR1 and CDR2 are SGHDT and YYEEEE. V was clipped by 0 bases and J by 3 bases, with 13 bases between them. The CDR3 loop spans 16 amino acids. The data were produced by immunoSEQ multiplex PCR, yet TCRdb's version contains in-frame clones alone and is incomplete. The table includes about 170,000 clones, about 87% detected once. Regarding the study as a whole: Overall, around 160 TCR beta chains were annotated as cytomegalovirus-associated.

Details on this clone: Antigen unknown.

The sample comprised PBMCs. The chain recombines TRBV5-6 with TRBJ1-5; D perhaps matches TRBD1 (5 bases). This clonotype was obtained from a young woman in good health and CMV-seronegative. The CDR3 is CASSLGRGDPNQPQHF. The CDR3 DNA is TGTGCCAGCAGCTTGGGTAGGGGCGATCCCAATCAGCCCCAGCATTTT.